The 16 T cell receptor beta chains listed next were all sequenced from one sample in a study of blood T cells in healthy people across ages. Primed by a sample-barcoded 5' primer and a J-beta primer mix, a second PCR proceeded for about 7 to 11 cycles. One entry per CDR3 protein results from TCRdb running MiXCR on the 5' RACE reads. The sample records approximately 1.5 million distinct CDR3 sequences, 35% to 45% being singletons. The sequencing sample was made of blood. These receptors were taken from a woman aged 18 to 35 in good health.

This CDR3 reads CASSQSPLAGVNEQYF. As DNA, the CDR3 is TGCGCCAGCAGCCAATCCCCACTAGCGGGAGTGAACGAGCAGTACTTC. The chain uses TRBV4-3 and TRBJ2-7; 11 positions match TRBD2. The germline V gene has CDR1 LGHNA and CDR2 YSLEER. The CDR3 has 16 amino acids. J lost 5 bases, V lost 2 bases, and 8 bases had no gene match.

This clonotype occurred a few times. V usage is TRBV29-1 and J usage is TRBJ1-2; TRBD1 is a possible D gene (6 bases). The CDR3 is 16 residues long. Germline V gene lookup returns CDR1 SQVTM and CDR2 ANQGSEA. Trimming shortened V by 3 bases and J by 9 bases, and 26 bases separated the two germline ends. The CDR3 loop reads CSVDTGTSSRSTCYTF. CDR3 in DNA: TGCAGCGTTGATACCGGGACATCATCTCGCAGTACGTGCTACACCTTC. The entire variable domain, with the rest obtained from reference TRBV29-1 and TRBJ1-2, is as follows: SAVISQKPSRDICQRGTSLTIQCQVDSQVTMMFWYRQQPGQSLTLIATANQGSEATYESGFVIDKFPISRPNLTFSTLTVSNMSPEDSSIYLCSVDTGTSSRSTCYTFGSGTRLTVV.

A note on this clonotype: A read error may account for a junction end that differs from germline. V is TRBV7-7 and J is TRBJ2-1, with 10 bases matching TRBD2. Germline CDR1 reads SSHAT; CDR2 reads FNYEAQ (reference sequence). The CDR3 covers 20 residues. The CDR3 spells CASSLGVAGGPMSSYNEQFF. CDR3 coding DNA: TGTGCTAGCAGCTTAGGGGTAGCGGGGGGCCCGATGAGCTCCTACAATGAGCAGTTCTTC. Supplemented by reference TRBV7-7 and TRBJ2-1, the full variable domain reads GAGVSQSPRYKVTKRGQDVTLRCDPISSHATLYWYQQALGQGPEFLTYFNYEAQPDKSGLPSDRFSAERPEGSISTLTIQRTEQRDSAMYRCASSLGVAGGPMSSYNEQFFGPGTRLTVL.

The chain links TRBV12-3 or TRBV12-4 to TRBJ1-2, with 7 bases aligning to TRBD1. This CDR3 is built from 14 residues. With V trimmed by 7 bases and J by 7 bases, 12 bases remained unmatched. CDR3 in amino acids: CASMPRPSGGGYTF. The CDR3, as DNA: TGTGCCAGCATGCCCCGGCCATCAGGGGGTGGCTACACCTTC.

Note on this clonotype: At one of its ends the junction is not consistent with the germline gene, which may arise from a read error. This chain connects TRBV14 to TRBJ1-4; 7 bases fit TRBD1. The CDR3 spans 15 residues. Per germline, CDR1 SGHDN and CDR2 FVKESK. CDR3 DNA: TGTGCCAGCAGCCAACGGGGACAGATAAGTGAAAAACGGTTTTTT. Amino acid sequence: CASSQRGQISEKRFF.

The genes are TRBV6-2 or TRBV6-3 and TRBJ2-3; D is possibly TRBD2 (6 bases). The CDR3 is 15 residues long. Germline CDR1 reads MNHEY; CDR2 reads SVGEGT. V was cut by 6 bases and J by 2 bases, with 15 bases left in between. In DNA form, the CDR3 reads TGTGCCAGCAGCGGGGGACTTCCCCTCACAGATACGCAGTATTTT. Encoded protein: CASSGGLPLTDTQYF.

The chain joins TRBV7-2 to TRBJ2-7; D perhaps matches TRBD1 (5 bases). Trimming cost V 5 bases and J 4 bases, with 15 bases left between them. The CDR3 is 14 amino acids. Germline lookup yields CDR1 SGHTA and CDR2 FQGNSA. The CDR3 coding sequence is TGTGCCAGCAGCCCCTCTAGGGGTCCTTACGAGCAGTACTTC. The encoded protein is CASSPSRGPYEQYF.

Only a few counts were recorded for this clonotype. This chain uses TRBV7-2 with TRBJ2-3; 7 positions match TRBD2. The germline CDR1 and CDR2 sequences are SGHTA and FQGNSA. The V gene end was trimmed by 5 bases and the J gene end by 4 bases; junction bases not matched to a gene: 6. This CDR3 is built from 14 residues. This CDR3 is CASSLGTIADTQYF. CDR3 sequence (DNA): TGTGCCAGCAGCCTTGGGACTATAGCAGATACGCAGTATTTT.

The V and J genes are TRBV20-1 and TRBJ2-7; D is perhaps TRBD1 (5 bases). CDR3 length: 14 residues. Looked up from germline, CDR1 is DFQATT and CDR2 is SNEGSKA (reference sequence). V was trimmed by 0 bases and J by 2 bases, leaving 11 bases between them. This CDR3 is CSARDVAGPYEQYF. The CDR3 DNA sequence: TGCAGTGCTAGAGATGTTGCAGGGCCCTACGAGCAGTACTTC.

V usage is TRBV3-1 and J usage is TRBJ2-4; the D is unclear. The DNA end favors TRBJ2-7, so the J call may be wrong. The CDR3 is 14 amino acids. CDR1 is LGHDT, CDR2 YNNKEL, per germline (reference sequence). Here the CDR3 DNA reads TGTGCCAGCAGCCAAGATGGAGATGGGCGCGAGCAGTACTTC. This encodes CASSQDGDGREQYF.

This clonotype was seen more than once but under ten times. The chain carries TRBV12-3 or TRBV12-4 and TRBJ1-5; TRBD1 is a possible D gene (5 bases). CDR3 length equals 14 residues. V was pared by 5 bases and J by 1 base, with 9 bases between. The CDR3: CASSHGQSNQPQHF. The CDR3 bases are TGTGCCAGCAGTCATGGACAAAGCAATCAGCCCCAGCATTTT.

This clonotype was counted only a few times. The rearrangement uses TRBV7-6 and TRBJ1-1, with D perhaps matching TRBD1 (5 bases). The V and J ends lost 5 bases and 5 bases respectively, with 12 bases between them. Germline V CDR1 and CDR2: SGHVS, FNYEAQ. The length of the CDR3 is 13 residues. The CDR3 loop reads CASSNPGWTEAFF. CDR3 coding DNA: TGTGCCAGCAGCAACCCAGGGTGGACTGAAGCTTTCTTT.

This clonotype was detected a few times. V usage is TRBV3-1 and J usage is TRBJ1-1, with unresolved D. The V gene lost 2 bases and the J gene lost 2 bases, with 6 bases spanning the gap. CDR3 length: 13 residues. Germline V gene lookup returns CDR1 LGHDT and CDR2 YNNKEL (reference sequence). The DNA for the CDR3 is TGTGCCAGCAGCCAACTGGGAAACACTGAAGCTTTCTTT. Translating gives CASSQLGNTEAFF.

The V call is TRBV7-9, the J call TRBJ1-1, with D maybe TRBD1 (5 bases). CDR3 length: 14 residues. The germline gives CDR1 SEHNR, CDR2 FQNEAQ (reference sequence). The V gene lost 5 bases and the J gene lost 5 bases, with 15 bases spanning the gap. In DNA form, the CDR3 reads TGTGCCAGCAGCACCGTGAGGGGTTGGACTGAAGCTTTCTTT. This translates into CASSTVRGWTEAFF.

CDR3 in DNA: TGTGCCAGCAGTTCATCCGGGACAGGGGGCGAGGACGAGCAGTACTTC. This sequence encodes CASSSSGTGGEDEQYF. The chain combines TRBV28 with TRBJ2-5; 12 bases line up with TRBD1. Gene TRBJ2-7 matches the end of the DNA better, so the J call may be wrong. In germline, CDR1 is MDHEN, CDR2 SYDVKM. This CDR3 spans 16 amino acids.

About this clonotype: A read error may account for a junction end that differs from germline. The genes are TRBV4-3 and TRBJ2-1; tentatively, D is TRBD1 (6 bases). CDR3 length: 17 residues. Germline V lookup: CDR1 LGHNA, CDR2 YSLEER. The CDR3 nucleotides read TGCGCCAACAGCCAAGATGGGCAGGGGCCCTCCTACAATGAGCAGTTCTTC. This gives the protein CANSQDGQGPSYNEQFF.